This T cell receptor beta chain was sequenced for a study of T cells in Graves' hyperthyroidism and ophthalmopathy. Turning to the study itself: Blood was drawn when the patient was first diagnosed and still untreated. General study points: Clonotypes that were expanded in thyroid above 0.001 mostly appeared in blood too.

As concerns this clonotype: Its antigen remains unidentified.

This CDR3 region has 13 residues. CDR1 LNHDA and CDR2 SQIVND come from the germline V gene (reference sequence). With V trimmed by 3 bases and J by 8 bases, 4 bases remained unmatched. The CDR3 regions of TCR beta were amplified from RNA transcripts. The HTBI primer set was used in a first-round RT-PCR of the TCR CDR3. TCRdb independently ran MiXCR on the multiplex PCR reads; one entry per CDR3 protein. The sample has about 420,000 distinct CDR3 sequences; approximately 14% are singletons. Patients aged 18 to 65 had newly diagnosed hyperthyroidism that had lasted under 2 months. In making diagnoses, clinical symptoms, serum thyroxine and TRAb, thyroid ultrasound and orbital computed tomography were all used.

Specimen: blood. This TCR came from a young woman with Graves' hyperthyroidism. This chain uses TRBV19 with TRBJ2-1; TRBD2 matches 7 bases. The CDR3 spells CASSIGTIYEQFF. The CDR3, as DNA: TGTGCCAGTAGTATCGGGACTATTTATGAGCAGTTCTTC.